A selection of T cell receptor beta chains follows, all from one sample in a study of CD8 T cells in Susac syndrome. TCRdb reprocessed the immunoSEQ multiplex PCR reads with MiXCR, giving one entry per CDR3 protein. The table lists 20,000 to 25,000 distinct CDR3 sequences, approximately 93% of them singletons, with about 0.27% in the top ten. The material sequenced was CD8+ T cells from PBMCs. These receptors were taken from a human donor in good health. CDR3s include the opening cysteine and the closing phenylalanine or tryptophan. The order of the fields is J gene, D gene, V gene, CDR3 protein, CDR3 DNA. A D gene is named only where the DNA matches it firmly.

J gene: TRBJ2-5
D gene: .
V gene: TRBV7-9
CDR3 protein: CASDGGTVKETQYF
CDR3 DNA: TGTGCCAGCGACGGCGGGACAGTAAAAGAGACCCAGTACTTC

J gene: TRBJ2-3
D gene: TRBD2
V gene: TRBV10-3
CDR3 protein: CASAAGEGETDTQYF
CDR3 DNA: TGTGCCAGCGCTGCGGGGGAAGGGGAGACAGATACGCAGTATTTT

J gene: TRBJ2-7
D gene: .
V gene: TRBV19
CDR3 protein: CASTLGQGASYEQYF
CDR3 DNA: TGTGCCAGTACCCTCGGACAAGGAGCATCCTACGAGCAGTACTTC

J gene: TRBJ1-4
D gene: .
V gene: TRBV12-3/TRBV12-4
CDR3 protein: CAALREKLFF
CDR3 DNA: TGTGCCGCTCTTCGCGAAAAACTGTTTTTT

J gene: TRBJ2-7
D gene: .
V gene: TRBV11-2
CDR3 protein: CASSPGLRGYEQYF
CDR3 DNA: TGTGCCAGCAGCCCAGGATTGAGGGGCTACGAGCAGTACTTC

J gene: TRBJ2-1
D gene: TRBD1
V gene: TRBV7-9
CDR3 protein: CASSPPGTGTGVYNEQFF
CDR3 DNA: TGTGCCAGCAGCCCTCCCGGTACCGGGACAGGGGTTTACAATGAGCAGTTCTTC

J gene: TRBJ1-2
D gene: .
V gene: TRBV4-3
CDR3 protein: CASSQVLGQNYGYTF
CDR3 DNA: TGCGCCAGCAGCCAAGTTTTGGGCCAAAACTATGGCTACACCTTC

J gene: TRBJ2-7
D gene: TRBD2
V gene: TRBV2
CDR3 protein: CASSAPSGAPTYEQYF
CDR3 DNA: TGTGCCAGCAGTGCCCCCAGCGGGGCTCCAACCTACGAGCAGTACTTC

J gene: TRBJ1-2
D gene: .
V gene: TRBV12-3/TRBV12-4
CDR3 protein: CASSLYGGSYGYTF
CDR3 DNA: TGTGCCAGCAGTTTATACGGGGGAAGCTATGGCTACACCTTC

J gene: TRBJ2-3
D gene: TRBD2
V gene: TRBV4-1
CDR3 protein: CASSPIGGGSTDTQYF
CDR3 DNA: TGCGCCAGCAGCCCTATTGGGGGGGGGAGCACAGATACGCAGTATTTT

J gene: TRBJ1-3
D gene: .
V gene: TRBV13
CDR3 protein: CASSLEGGTGNTIYF
CDR3 DNA: TGTGCCAGCAGCTTAGAGGGGGGAACTGGAAACACCATATATTTT

J gene: TRBJ2-7
D gene: .
V gene: TRBV12-3/TRBV12-4
CDR3 protein: CASSFKGRYEQYF
CDR3 DNA: TGTGCCAGCAGTTTCAAGGGGCGCTACGAGCAGTACTTC

J gene: TRBJ1-2
D gene: .
V gene: TRBV4-3
CDR3 protein: CASSQDASNYGYTF
CDR3 DNA: TGCGCCAGCAGCCAAGACGCAAGTAACTATGGCTACACCTTC

J gene: TRBJ2-3
D gene: .
V gene: TRBV27
CDR3 protein: CASSLSPLGTDTQYF
CDR3 DNA: TGTGCCAGCAGTTTATCGCCCCTGGGAACGGATACGCAGTATTTT

J gene: TRBJ1-6
D gene: .
V gene: TRBV7-8
CDR3 protein: CASSIHQAYYNSPLHF
CDR3 DNA: TGTGCCAGCAGCATACACCAGGCGTACTATAATTCACCCCTCCACTTT

J gene: TRBJ1-2
D gene: .
V gene: TRBV7-9
CDR3 protein: CASSLGGSYGYTF
CDR3 DNA: TGTGCCAGCAGCTTGGGGGGCTCCTATGGCTACACCTTC